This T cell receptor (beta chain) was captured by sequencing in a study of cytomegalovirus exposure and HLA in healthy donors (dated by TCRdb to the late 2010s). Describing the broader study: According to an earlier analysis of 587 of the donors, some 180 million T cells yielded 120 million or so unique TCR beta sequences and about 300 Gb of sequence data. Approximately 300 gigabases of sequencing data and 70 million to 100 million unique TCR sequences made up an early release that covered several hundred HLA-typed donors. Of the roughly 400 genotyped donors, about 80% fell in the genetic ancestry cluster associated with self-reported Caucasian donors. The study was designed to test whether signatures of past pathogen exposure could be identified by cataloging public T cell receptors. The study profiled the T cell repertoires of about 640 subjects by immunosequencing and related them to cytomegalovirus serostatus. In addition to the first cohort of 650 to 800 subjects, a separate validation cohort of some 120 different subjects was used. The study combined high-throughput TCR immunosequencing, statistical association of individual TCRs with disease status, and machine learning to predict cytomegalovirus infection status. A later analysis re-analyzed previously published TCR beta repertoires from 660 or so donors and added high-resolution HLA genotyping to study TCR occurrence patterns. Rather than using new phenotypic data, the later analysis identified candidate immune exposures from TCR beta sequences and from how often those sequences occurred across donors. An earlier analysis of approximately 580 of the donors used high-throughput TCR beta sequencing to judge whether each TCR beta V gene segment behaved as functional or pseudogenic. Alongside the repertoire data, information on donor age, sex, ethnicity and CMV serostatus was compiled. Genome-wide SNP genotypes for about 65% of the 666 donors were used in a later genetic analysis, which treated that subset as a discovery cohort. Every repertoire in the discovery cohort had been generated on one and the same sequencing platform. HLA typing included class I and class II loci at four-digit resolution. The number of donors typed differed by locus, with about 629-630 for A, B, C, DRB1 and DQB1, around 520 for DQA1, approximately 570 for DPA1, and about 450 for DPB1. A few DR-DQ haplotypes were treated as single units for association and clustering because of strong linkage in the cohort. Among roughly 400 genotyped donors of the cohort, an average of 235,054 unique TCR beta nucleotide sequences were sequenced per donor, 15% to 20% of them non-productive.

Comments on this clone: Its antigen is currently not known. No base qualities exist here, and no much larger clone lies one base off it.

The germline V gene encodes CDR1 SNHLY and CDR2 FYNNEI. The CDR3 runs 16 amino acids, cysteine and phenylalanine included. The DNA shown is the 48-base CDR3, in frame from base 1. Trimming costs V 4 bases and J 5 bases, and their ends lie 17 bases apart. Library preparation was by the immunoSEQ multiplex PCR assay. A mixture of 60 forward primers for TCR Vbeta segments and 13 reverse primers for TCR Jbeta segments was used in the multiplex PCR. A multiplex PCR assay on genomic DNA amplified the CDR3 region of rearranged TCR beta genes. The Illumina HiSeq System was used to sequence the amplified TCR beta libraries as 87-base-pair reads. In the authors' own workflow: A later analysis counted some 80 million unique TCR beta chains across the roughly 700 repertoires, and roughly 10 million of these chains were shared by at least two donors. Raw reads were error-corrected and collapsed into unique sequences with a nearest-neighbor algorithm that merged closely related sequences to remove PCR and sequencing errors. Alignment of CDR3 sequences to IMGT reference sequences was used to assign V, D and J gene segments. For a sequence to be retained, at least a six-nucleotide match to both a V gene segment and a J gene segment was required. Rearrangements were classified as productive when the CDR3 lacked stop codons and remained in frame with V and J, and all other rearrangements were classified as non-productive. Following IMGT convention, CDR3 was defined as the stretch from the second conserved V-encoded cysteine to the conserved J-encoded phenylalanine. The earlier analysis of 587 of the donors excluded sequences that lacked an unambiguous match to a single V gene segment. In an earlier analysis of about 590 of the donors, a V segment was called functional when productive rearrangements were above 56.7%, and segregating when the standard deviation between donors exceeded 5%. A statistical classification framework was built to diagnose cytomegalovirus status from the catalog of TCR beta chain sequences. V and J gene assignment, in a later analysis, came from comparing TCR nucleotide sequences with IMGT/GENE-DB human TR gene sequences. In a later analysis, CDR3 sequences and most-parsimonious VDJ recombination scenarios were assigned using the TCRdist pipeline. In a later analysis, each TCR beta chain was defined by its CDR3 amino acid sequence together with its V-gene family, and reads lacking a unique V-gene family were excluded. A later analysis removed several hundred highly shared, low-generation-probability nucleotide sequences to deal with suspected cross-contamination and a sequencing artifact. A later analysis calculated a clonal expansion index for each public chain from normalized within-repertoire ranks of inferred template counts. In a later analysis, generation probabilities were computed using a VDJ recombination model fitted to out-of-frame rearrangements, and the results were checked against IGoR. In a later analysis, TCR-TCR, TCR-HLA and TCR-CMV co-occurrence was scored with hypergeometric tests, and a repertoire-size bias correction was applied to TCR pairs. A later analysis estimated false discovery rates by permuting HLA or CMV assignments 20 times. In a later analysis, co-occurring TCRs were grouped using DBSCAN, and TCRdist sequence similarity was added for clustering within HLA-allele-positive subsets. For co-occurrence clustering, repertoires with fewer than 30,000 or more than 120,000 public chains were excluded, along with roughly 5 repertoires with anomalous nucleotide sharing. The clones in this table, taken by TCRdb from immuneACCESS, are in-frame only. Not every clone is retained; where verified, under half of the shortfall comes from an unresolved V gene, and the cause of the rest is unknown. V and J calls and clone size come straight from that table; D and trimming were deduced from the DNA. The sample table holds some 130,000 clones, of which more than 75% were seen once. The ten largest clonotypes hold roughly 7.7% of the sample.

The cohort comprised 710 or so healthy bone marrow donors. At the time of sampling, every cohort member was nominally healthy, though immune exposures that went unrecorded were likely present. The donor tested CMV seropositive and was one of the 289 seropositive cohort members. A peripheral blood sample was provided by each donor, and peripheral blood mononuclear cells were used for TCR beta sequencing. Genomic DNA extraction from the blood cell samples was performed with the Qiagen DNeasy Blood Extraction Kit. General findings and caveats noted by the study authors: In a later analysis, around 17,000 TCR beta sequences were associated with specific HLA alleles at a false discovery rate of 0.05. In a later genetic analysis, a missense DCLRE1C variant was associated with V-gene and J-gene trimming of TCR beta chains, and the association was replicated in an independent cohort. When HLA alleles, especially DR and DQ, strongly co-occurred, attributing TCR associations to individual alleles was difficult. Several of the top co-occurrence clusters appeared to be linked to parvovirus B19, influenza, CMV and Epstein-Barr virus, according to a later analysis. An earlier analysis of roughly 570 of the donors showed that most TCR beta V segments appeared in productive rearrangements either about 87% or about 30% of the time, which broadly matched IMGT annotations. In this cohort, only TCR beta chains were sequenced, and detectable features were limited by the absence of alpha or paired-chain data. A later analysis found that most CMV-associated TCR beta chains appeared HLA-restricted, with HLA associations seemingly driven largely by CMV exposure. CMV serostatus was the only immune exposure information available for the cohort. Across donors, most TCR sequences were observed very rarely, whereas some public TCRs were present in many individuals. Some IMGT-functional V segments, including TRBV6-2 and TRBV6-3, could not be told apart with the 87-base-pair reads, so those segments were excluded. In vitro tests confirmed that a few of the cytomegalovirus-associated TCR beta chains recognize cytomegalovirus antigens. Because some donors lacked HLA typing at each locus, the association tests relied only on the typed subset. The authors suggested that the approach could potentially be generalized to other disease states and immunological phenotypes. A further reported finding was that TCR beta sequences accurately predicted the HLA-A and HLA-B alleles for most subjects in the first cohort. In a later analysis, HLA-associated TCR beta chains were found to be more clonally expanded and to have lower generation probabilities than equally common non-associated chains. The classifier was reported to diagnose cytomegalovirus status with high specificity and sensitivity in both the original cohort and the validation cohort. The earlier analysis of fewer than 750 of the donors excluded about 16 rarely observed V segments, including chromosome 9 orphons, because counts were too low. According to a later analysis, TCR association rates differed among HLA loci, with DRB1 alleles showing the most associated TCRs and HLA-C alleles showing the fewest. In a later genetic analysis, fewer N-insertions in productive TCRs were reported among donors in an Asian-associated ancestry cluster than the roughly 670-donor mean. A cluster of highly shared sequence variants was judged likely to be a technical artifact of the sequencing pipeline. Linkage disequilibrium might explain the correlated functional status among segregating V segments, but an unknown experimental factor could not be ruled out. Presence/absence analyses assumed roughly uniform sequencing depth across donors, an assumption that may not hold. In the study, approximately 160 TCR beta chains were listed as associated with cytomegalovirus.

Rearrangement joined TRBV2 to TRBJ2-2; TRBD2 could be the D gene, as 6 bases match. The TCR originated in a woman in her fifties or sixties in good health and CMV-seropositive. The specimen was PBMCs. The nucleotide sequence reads TGTGCCAGCAGTGCGGCGACTAGTTTTGAAACCGGGGAGCTGTTTTTT. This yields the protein CASSAATSFETGELFF.